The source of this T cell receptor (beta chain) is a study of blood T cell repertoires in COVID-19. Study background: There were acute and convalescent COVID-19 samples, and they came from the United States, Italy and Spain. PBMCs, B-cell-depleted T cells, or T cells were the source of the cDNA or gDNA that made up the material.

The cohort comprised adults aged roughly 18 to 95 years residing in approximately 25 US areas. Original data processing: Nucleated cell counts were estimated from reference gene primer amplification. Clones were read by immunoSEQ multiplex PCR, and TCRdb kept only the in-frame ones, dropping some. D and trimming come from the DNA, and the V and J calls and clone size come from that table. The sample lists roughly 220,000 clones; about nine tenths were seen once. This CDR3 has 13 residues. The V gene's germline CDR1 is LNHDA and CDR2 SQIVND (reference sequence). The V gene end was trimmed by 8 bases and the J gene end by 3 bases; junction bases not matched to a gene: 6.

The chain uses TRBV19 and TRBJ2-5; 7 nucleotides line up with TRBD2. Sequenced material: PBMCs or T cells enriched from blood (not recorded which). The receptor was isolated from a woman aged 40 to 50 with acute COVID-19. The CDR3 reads CASSSGVEETQYF. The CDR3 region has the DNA TGTGCCAGTTCAAGCGGGGTAGAAGAGACCCAGTACTTC.